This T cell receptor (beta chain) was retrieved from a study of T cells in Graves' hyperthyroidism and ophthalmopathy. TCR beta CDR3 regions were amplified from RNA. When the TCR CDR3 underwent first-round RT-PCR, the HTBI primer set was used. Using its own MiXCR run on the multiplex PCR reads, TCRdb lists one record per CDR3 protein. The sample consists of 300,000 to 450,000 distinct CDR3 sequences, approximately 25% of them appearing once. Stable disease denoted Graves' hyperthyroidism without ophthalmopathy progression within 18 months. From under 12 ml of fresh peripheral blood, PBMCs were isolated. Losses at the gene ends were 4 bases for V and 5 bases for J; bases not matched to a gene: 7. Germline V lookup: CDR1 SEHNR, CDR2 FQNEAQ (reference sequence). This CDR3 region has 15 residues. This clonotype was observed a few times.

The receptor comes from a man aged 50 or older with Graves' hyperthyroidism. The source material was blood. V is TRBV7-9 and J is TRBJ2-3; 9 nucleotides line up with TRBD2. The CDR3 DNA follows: TGTGCCAGCAGCTCGTTAGCGGGAGCGGTAGATACGCAGTATTTT. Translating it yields CASSSLAGAVDTQYF. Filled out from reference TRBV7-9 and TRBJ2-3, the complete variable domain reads DTGVSQNPRHKITKRGQNVTFRCDPISEHNRLYWYRQTLGQGPEFLTYFQNEAQLEKSRLLSDRFSAERPKGSFSTLEIQRTEQGDSAMYLCASSSLAGAVDTQYFGPGTRLTVL.